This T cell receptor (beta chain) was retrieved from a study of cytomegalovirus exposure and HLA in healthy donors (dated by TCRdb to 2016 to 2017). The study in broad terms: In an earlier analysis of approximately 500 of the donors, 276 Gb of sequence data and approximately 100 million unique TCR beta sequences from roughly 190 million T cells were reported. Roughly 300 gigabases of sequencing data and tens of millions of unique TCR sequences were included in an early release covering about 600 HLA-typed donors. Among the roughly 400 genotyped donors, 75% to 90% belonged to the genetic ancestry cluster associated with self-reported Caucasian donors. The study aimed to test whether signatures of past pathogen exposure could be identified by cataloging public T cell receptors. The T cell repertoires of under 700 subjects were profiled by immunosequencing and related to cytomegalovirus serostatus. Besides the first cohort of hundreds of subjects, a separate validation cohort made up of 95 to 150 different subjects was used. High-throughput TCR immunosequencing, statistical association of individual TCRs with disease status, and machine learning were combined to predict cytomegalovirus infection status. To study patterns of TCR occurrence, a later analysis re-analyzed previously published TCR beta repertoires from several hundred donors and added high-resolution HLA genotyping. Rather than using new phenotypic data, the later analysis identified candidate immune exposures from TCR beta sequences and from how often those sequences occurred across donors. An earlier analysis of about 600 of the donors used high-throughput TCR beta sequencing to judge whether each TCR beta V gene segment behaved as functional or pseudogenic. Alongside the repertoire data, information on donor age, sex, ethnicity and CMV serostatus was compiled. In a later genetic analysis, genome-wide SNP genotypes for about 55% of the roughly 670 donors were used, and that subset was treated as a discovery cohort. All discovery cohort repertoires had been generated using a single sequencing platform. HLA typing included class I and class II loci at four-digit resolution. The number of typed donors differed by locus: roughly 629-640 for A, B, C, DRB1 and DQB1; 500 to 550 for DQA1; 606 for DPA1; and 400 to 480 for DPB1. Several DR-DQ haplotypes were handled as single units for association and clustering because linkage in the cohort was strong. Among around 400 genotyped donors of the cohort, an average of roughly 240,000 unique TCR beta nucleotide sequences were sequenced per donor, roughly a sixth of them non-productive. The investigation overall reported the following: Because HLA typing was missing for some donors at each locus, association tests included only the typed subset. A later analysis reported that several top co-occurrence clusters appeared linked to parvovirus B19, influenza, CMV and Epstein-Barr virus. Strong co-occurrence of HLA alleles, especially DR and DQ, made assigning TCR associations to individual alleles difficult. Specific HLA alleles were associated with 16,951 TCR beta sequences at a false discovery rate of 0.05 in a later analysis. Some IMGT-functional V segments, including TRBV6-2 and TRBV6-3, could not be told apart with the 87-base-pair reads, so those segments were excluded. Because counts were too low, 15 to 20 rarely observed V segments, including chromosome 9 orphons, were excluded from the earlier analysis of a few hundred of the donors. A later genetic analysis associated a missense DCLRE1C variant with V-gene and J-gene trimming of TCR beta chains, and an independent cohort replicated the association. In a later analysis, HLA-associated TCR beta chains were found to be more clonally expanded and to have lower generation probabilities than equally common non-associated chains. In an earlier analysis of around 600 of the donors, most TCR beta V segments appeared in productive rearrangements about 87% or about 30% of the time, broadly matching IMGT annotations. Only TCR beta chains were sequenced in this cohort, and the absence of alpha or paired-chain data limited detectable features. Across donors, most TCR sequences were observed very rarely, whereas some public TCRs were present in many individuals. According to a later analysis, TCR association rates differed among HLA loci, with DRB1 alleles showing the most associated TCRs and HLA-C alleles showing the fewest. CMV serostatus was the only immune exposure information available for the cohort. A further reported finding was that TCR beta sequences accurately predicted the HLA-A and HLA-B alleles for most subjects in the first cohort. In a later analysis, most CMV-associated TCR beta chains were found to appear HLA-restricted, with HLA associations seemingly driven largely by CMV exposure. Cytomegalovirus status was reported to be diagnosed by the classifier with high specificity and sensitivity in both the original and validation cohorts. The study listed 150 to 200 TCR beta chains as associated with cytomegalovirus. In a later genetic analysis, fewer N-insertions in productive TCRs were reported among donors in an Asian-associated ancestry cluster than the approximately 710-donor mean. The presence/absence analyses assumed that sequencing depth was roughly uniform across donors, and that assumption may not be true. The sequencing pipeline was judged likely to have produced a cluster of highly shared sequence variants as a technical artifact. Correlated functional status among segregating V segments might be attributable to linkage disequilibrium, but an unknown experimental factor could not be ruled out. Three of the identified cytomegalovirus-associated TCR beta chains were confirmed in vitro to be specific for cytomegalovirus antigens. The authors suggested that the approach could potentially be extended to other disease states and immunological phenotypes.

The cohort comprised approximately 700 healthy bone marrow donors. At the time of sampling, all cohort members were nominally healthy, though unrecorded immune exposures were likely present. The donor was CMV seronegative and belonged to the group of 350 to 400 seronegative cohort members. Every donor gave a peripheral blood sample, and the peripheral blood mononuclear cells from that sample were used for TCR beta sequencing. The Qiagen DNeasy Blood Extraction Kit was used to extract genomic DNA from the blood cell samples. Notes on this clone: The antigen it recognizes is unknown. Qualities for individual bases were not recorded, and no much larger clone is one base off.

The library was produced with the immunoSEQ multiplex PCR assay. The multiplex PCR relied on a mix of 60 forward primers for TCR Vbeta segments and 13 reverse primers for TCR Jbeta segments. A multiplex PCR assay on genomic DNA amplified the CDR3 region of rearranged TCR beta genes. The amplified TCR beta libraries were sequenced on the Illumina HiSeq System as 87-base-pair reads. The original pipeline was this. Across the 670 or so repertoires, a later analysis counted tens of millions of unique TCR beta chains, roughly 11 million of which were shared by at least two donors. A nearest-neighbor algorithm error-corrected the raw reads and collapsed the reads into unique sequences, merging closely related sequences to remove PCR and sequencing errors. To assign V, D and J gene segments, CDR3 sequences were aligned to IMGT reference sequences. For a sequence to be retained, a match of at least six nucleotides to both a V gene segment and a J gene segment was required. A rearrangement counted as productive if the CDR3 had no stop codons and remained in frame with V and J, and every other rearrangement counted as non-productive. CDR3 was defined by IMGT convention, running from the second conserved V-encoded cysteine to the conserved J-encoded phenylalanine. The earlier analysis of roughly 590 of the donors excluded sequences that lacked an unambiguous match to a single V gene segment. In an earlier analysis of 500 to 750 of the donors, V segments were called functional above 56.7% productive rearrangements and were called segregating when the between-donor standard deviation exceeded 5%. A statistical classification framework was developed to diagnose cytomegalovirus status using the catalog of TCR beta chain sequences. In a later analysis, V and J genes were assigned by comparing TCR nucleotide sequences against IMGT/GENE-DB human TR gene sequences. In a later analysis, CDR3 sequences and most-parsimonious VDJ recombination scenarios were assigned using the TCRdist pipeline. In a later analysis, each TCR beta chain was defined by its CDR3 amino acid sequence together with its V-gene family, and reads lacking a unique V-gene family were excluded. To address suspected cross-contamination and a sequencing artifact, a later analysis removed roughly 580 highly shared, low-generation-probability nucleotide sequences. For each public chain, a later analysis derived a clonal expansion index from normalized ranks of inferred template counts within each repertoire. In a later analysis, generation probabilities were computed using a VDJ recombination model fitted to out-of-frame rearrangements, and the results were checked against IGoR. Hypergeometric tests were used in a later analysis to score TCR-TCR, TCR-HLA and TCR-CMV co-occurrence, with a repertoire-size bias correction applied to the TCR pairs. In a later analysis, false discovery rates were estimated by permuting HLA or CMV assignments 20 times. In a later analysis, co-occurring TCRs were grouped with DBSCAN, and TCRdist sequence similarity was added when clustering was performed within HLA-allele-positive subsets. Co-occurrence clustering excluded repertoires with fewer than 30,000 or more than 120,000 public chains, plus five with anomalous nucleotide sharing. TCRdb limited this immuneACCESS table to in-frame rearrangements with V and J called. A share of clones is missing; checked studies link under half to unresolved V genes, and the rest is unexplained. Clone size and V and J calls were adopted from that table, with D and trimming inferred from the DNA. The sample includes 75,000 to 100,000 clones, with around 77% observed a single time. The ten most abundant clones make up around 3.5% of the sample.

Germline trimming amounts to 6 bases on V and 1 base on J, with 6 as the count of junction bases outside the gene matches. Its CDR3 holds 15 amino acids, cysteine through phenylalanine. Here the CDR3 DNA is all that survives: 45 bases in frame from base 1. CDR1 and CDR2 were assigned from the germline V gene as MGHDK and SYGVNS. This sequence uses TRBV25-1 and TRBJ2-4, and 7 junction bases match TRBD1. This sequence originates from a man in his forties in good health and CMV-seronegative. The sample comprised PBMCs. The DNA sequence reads TGTGCCAGCAGCCAGGGGGACGGGGCCAAAAACATTCAGTACTTC. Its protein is CASSQGDGAKNIQYF.